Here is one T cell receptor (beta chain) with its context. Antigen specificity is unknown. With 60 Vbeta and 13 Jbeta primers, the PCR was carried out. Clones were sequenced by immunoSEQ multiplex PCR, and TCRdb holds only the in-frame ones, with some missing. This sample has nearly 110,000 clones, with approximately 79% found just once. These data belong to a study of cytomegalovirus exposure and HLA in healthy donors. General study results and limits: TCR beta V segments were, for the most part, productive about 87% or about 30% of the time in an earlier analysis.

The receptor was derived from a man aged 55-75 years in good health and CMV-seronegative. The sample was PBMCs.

Here the CDR3 DNA reads TGTGCCAGCAGCTCACGACAGGTTTTCTACAATGAGCAGTTCTTC. Its protein product is CASSSRQVFYNEQFF. V usage is TRBV5-8 and J usage is TRBJ2-1; perhaps TRBD1 as D (6 bases). The V gene's germline CDR1 is SGHTS and CDR2 YDEGEE. V gave up 3 bases and J gave up 3 bases, with 13 bases separating them. The CDR3 loop spans 15 amino acids.